The rows below give T cell receptor beta chains drawn from one sample of a study of Ad26.COV2.S vaccination and SARS-CoV-2 variants. Clones were read by immunoSEQ multiplex PCR, and TCRdb kept only the in-frame ones, dropping some. The sample lists 350,000 to 400,000 clones, approximately 86% occurring once. This specimen was peripheral blood, taken in a trial of Ad26.COV2.S vaccine versus placebo. These receptors were collected from a person aged 18 to 65 who received the Ad26.COV2.S COVID-19 vaccine or a placebo. Each CDR3 is given with its conserved first and last residue. Fields, in order: V gene, J gene, CDR3 protein.

V: TRBV11-2
J: TRBJ1-3
CDR3: CASSLYGTAGNTIYF

V: TRBV15
J: TRBJ1-3
CDR3: CATSRVGSGNTIYF

V: TRBV21-1
J: TRBJ2-7
CDR3: CASSAGIYEQYF

V: TRBV24-1
J: TRBJ1-2
CDR3: CATSEPQGRQSYGYTF

V: TRBV6-5
J: TRBJ1-1
CDR3: CASSSSGFGFKEAFF

V: TRBV5-1
J: TRBJ2-7
CDR3: CASSSNAGNGAYEQYF

V: TRBV19
J: TRBJ1-1
CDR3: CASSNTGDTEAFF

V: TRBV15
J: TRBJ1-5
CDR3: CATSRDWALGQPQHF

V: TRBV9
J: TRBJ2-7
CDR3: CASSVRQDFYEQYF

V: TRBV5-6
J: TRBJ1-2
CDR3: CASSPGHGVYGYTF

V: TRBV23-1
J: TRBJ2-2
CDR3: CASSHPGTGGRTGELFF

V: TRBV11-2
J: TRBJ2-1
CDR3: CASSMFKGTSWYNEQFF

V: TRBV19
J: TRBJ1-1
CDR3: CASSIREGAEAFF

V: TRBV2
J: TRBJ2-1
CDR3: CASSGGEAGARNEQFF

V: TRBV5-6
J: TRBJ2-2
CDR3: CASRPDRGYTGELFF

V: TRBV11-3
J: TRBJ1-3
CDR3: CASSLLLGHSGNTIYF

V: TRBV7-9
J: TRBJ1-2
CDR3: CASSSGGDYTF

V: TRBV2
J: TRBJ2-5
CDR3: CASSGGLEGGQETQYF

V: TRBV5-6
J: TRBJ2-2
CDR3: CASSLGWTELTGELFF

V: TRBV3-1/TRBV3-2
J: TRBJ2-5
CDR3: CASSQDHQETQYF

V: TRBV10-3
J: TRBJ1-3
CDR3: CAISSSGNTIYF

V: TRBV5-6
J: TRBJ1-3
CDR3: CASSHWSMGNTIYF

V: TRBV4-1
J: TRBJ1-5
CDR3: CASSQDEGLAQHF

V: TRBV7-6
J: TRBJ1-2
CDR3: CASSLDFRQGLSGYTF

V: TRBV7-8
J: TRBJ2-2
CDR3: CASSLTIGLAGTGELFF

V: TRBV7-2
J: TRBJ1-4
CDR3: CASSLTRHEKLFF

V: TRBV5-1
J: TRBJ2-5
CDR3: CASSRDHGEETQYF

V: TRBV4-2
J: TRBJ1-6
CDR3: CASSQIGGFRNSPLHF

V: TRBV19
J: TRBJ2-1
CDR3: CASSFTRQFPDEQFF

V: TRBV30
J: TRBJ2-6
CDR3: CARGRADGANVLTF

V: TRBV18
J: TRBJ1-1
CDR3: CASSPTAGYEAFF

V: TRBV16
J: TRBJ2-7
CDR3: CASRHNLGQGSYEQYF

V: TRBV6-6
J: TRBJ1-5
CDR3: CASSYEGAKNQPQHF

V: TRBV5-6
J: TRBJ1-5
CDR3: CASSLWYRDGQPQHF

V: TRBV4-1
J: TRBJ1-2
CDR3: CASSQVVDPNYGYTF

V: TRBV19
J: TRBJ1-2
CDR3: CASSTHSQTNYGYTF

V: TRBV7-8
J: TRBJ1-2
CDR3: CASSTTGAPVDYGYTF

V: TRBV9
J: TRBJ1-1
CDR3: CASSPRGDTEAFF

V: TRBV9
J: TRBJ1-2
CDR3: CASSWTGGPNYGYTF

V: TRBV9
J: TRBJ2-2
CDR3: CASSVDPGGTGELFF

V: TRBV5-6
J: TRBJ2-5
CDR3: CASSLVDGLPRETQYF

V: TRBV7-2
J: TRBJ1-2
CDR3: CASSLARRQGSYGYTF

V: TRBV10-1
J: TRBJ2-7
CDR3: CASRDRLAGGSSYEQYF

V: TRBV7-6
J: TRBJ2-7
CDR3: CASSLGNRALDEQYF

V: TRBV3-1/TRBV3-2
J: TRBJ2-5
CDR3: CASSRRAGGEETQYF

V: TRBV6-1
J: TRBJ1-3
CDR3: CASSERISTIYF

V: TRBV15
J: TRBJ1-3
CDR3: CATSRRPDSGNTIYF

V: TRBV6-1
J: TRBJ2-5
CDR3: CASSEVYGQETQYF

V: TRBV7-9
J: TRBJ2-7
CDR3: CASSLEPYEQYF

V: TRBV19
J: TRBJ1-1
CDR3: CASSMVLNTEAFF

V: TRBV5-1
J: TRBJ2-1
CDR3: CASSLEGTGGGEQFF

V: TRBV7-9
J: TRBJ2-1
CDR3: CASSFRPSGFNEQFF

V: TRBV7-9
J: TRBJ1-2
CDR3: CASSFFNWRREIYGYTF

V: TRBV6-5
J: TRBJ2-7
CDR3: CASRGQDLVSKQYF

V: TRBV19
J: TRBJ2-7
CDR3: CASGWPGQTSYEQYF

V: TRBV2
J: TRBJ2-3
CDR3: CASIGTSFSTDTQYF

V: TRBV7-8
J: TRBJ1-2
CDR3: CASSPRTAHGYTF

V: TRBV5-1
J: TRBJ1-3
CDR3: CASSLESIGSGNTIYF

V: TRBV3-1/TRBV3-2
J: TRBJ2-3
CDR3: CASSQDVVSDTQYF